This TCR beta chain is from a study of T cells after yellow fever vaccination. About the research overall: Preparation of fractions with low cell numbers was performed using SMART-Seq v4 Ultra Low Input. Study-wide results and limits: Post-booster reappearance was seen for most primary-vaccination clones (roughly 97% CD4, 85% to 90% CD8).

This clonotype was detected ten times or more. Universal primer sites and UMIs were introduced during 5'RACE template-switching synthesis of TCR cDNA. TCRdb used MiXCR to reprocess the 5' RACE reads, holding one entry per CDR3 protein. Here the sample spans 50,000 to 75,000 distinct CDR3 sequences, 5.7% being singletons. This CDR3 has 14 amino acids. Trimming stripped 5 bases from V and 6 bases from J, with 14 bases between. Germline-derived CDR1 and CDR2 are SGHTA and FQGNSA. This sequence originates from a man aged 18-30 years who received the YFV17D yellow fever vaccine. Sequencing used PBMCs, either bulk or a sorted T-cell subset (CD4+, CD8+, memory, or dextramer-sorted; not recorded which), obtained on the day of the yellow fever booster vaccination. The chain carries TRBV7-2 and TRBJ2-1; tentatively, D is TRBD2 (6 bases). The CDR3 here is CASSPRGRFNEQFF. The CDR3 nucleotides read TGTGCCAGCAGCCCGCGGGGTCGGTTCAATGAGCAGTTCTTC.